This T cell receptor beta chain was documented in a study of CXCR3-negative and CXCR3-positive naive CD8 T cells. Regarding the study as a whole: Hydrophobicity of TRB CDR3s was greater in CXCR3-positive naive cells than in CXCR3-negative naive cells. Cryopreservation partially decreased CXCR3 expression, and most assays used fresh PBMCs. For the naive subsets, surface CD5 was similar, and TCR strength was inferred from TRB CDR3 properties.

This CDR3 is 14 amino acids long. CDR1 and CDR2 from the germline V gene are SEHNR and FQNEAQ (reference sequence). In the case of this clonotype: Its antigen is not known.

With UMI labels, 5' RACE was used to prepare the TRB cDNA libraries. TCRdb re-called the 5' RACE reads and gives one entry per CDR3 protein, without DNA. This sample's table reports about 130,000 distinct CDR3 sequences. With around 300,000 cells each, the CD8+ T cell subsets were individually sorted in triplicate. The sequenced material came from naive CXCR3- CD8+ T cells from blood. The subset here: CD45RO-CCR7+CD27+CD95- naive CD8+ T cells lacking CXCR3 (TNR3-). The receptor was isolated from a human donor in good health. Some clones in this sample may be carry-over from other donors' samples. This chain uses TRBV7-9 with TRBJ2-7; with no DNA, the TCRdb D assignment of TRBD1 cannot be verified. CDR3 loop: CASSLRDKPYEQYF.